This is a list of T cell receptor beta chains from one sample in a study of cytomegalovirus exposure and HLA in healthy donors. Data came from immunoSEQ multiplex PCR; TCRdb stores just in-frame clones and leaves some out. The sample has more than 200,000 clones; roughly 82% are singletons. Sequenced sample: PBMCs. All receptors derive from a man aged 40-55 years in good health and CMV-seropositive. Both conserved end residues are part of each CDR3. The order of the fields is V gene, J gene, CDR3 protein.

TRBV5-1,TRBJ2-6,CASSIDSLSGANVLTF
TRBV6-1,TRBJ2-7,CAITLLAGPYEQYF
TRBV19,TRBJ2-1,CASSMPPSTEQFF
TRBV5-6,TRBJ1-4,CASSTTDATNEKLFF
TRBV19,TRBJ1-2,CASSPAGTGKNYGYTF
TRBV9,TRBJ2-1,CASSPSGLADNEQFF
TRBV9,TRBJ2-1,CASSVTVGSEQFF
TRBV29-1,TRBJ2-3,CSVPISYSTDTQYF
TRBV4-1,TRBJ1-1,CASARGLILMNTEAFF
TRBV29-1,TRBJ1-2,CSVEGLPNYSYTF
TRBV13,TRBJ1-4,CASSSWTDREKLFF
TRBV11-2,TRBJ1-3,CASSLVLGATSGNTIYF
TRBV7-9,TRBJ1-1,CASSQLGQGEYKNTEAFF
TRBV7-2,TRBJ1-3,CASSLAGVVNTIYF
TRBV2,TRBJ2-3,CASSVASGSADTQYF
TRBV19,TRBJ1-2,CASRAREGYGYTF
TRBV9,TRBJ1-5,CASSQGGGNQPQHF
TRBV19,TRBJ2-1,CASSTYRGRDEQFF
TRBV5-1,TRBJ1-3,CASSGTGDSGNTIYF
TRBV6-6,TRBJ1-5,CASILGQANQPQHF
TRBV11-2,TRBJ2-7,CANSLSESLRLPYEQYF
TRBV27,TRBJ1-4,CASRRGGEKLFF
TRBV9,TRBJ1-2,CASSVMGQANYGYTF
TRBV6-5,TRBJ1-3,CASSYRTSSGNTIYF
TRBV4-1,TRBJ2-2,CASSPIVLSSGINTGELFF
TRBV18,TRBJ1-1,CASSPPGQGTEAFF